This is a list of T cell receptor beta chains from one sample in a study of neoadjuvant nivolumab and ipilimumab in lung cancer. Some clones are missing from TCRdb's copy, which holds only in-frame ones; the method was immunoSEQ multiplex PCR. The table lists about 38,000 clones, roughly 87% of them singletons. Sample: peripheral blood, taken before neoadjuvant nivolumab, alone or with ipilimumab. These receptors all come from an adult with non-small cell lung cancer. Both conserved end residues are part of each CDR3. D genes are given only for firm matches. Some rows have no size entry. The others give once, few or many, or a class for an expanded clone.

J: TRBJ2-5
V: TRBV7-8
size: NA
D: TRBD2
CDR3: CASFKTRTSGETQYF
DNA: TGTGCCAGCTTTAAAACCCGGACTAGCGGAGAGACCCAGTACTTC

J: TRBJ2-3
V: TRBV4-1
size: NA
D: NA
CDR3: CASSQGSDTQYF
DNA: TGCGCCAGCAGCCAAGGGTCGGATACGCAGTATTTT

J: TRBJ2-3
V: TRBV9
size: NA
D: NA
CDR3: CASSVGGTDTQYF
DNA: TGTGCCAGCAGCGTTGGAGGCACAGATACGCAGTATTTT

J: TRBJ2-7
V: TRBV5-1
size: NA
D: TRBD1
CDR3: CASSSDRGPYEQYF
DNA: TGCGCCAGCAGCTCCGACAGGGGACCCTACGAGCAGTACTTC

J: TRBJ2-4
V: TRBV6-9
size: few
D: NA
CDR3: CASSSRVQYF
DNA: TGTGCCAGCAGTTCTAGGGTTCAGTACTTC

J: TRBJ2-7
V: TRBV25-1
size: NA
D: TRBD1
CDR3: CASGQVDEQYF
DNA: TGTGCCAGCGGACAGGTTGACGAGCAGTACTTC

J: TRBJ2-1
V: TRBV15
size: few
D: TRBD2
CDR3: CATSSLVGTTQSNEQFF
DNA: TGTGCCACCAGCAGCCTGGTAGGGACTACCCAAAGTAATGAGCAGTTCTTC

J: TRBJ2-3
V: TRBV7-7
size: NA
D: NA
CDR3: CASSLGHANTDTQYF
DNA: TGTGCCAGCAGCTTAGGACACGCCAACACTGATACGCAGTATTTT

J: TRBJ2-5
V: TRBV13
size: NA
D: TRBD1
CDR3: CASSLGSWGQGFGETQYF
DNA: TGTGCCAGCAGCTTAGGTTCTTGGGGACAGGGGTTCGGGGAGACCCAGTACTTC

J: TRBJ1-4
V: TRBV7-6
size: NA
D: NA
CDR3: CASSSNTYRDNSPMDEKLFF
DNA: TGTGCCAGCAGCTCGAACACATACCGGGACAATTCCCCGATGGATGAAAAACTGTTTTTT

J: TRBJ1-4
V: TRBV11-2
size: NA
D: TRBD1
CDR3: CASSPGGYEKLFF
DNA: TGTGCCAGCAGCCCAGGGGGCTATGAAAAACTGTTTTTT

J: TRBJ2-5
V: TRBV30
size: NA
D: NA
CDR3: CAWSVQRKETQYF
DNA: TGTGCCTGGAGTGTTCAGCGGAAAGAGACCCAGTACTTC

J: TRBJ2-5
V: TRBV28
size: once
D: NA
CDR3: CASNPSTGTQETQYF
DNA: TGTGCCAGCAACCCCTCGACAGGGACTCAAGAGACCCAGTACTTC

J: TRBJ2-6
V: TRBV18
size: NA
D: NA
CDR3: CASSPFENAKWNTGANVLTF
DNA: TGTGCCAGCTCGCCTTTCGAAAACGCTAAGTGGAACACTGGGGCCAACGTCCTGACTTTC

J: TRBJ2-5
V: TRBV9
size: NA
D: TRBD2
CDR3: CASSEGLAGVGQTQYF
DNA: TGTGCCAGCAGCGAGGGACTAGCGGGAGTGGGACAGACCCAGTACTTC

J: TRBJ2-5
V: TRBV7-2
size: NA
D: TRBD1
CDR3: CASSLAPGTVETQYF
DNA: TGTGCCAGCAGCTTAGCCCCCGGGACAGTGGAGACCCAGTACTTC

J: TRBJ2-1
V: TRBV7-2
size: NA
D: NA
CDR3: CASSLAASSSYNEQFF
DNA: TGTGCCAGCAGCTTAGCCGCGAGTAGCTCCTACAATGAGCAGTTCTTC

J: TRBJ2-1
V: TRBV6-1
size: NA
D: TRBD2
CDR3: CASSEEAGVLNEQFF
DNA: TGTGCCAGCAGTGAAGAAGCGGGAGTGTTGAATGAGCAGTTCTTC

J: TRBJ2-1
V: TRBV27
size: NA
D: TRBD2
CDR3: CASSLELAGQYNEQFF
DNA: TGTGCCAGCAGTCTCGAACTAGCGGGCCAGTACAATGAGCAGTTCTTC

J: TRBJ2-7
V: TRBV28
size: NA
D: NA
CDR3: CASSLQGGSYEQYF
DNA: TGTGCCAGCAGTTTACAAGGGGGCTCCTACGAGCAGTACTTC

J: TRBJ2-6
V: TRBV30
size: NA
D: NA
CDR3: CAWGFWGSSGANVLTF
DNA: TGTGCCTGGGGCTTTTGGGGTAGCTCTGGGGCCAACGTCCTGACTTTC

J: TRBJ1-1
V: TRBV21-1
size: few
D: NA
CDR3: CASSKGQGNTEAFF
DNA: TGTGCCAGCAGCAAGGGACAGGGAAACACTGAAGCTTTCTTT

J: TRBJ2-7
V: TRBV5-1
size: NA
D: NA
CDR3: CASSLDGSSSYEQYF
DNA: TGCGCCAGCAGCTTGGATGGCAGTAGCTCCTACGAGCAGTACTTC

J: TRBJ2-3
V: TRBV9
size: NA
D: TRBD2
CDR3: CASSVSLAGTDTQYF
DNA: TGTGCCAGCAGCGTATCCCTAGCGGGCACAGATACGCAGTATTTT